The 31 T cell receptor beta chains given below trace back to one sample, sequenced in a study of identical twins. TCRdb processed the 5' RACE reads anew with MiXCR; each CDR3 protein has one entry. The sample has roughly 700,000 distinct CDR3 sequences, approximately 9% seen once. The same sample was also used in a study of yellow fever vaccine responses in identical twins.

The specimen was PBMCs. Receptors originate from a woman between 18 and 29 years old in good health.

This chain connects TRBV5-1 to TRBJ2-1; 8 positions match TRBD1. The CDR3 runs to 15 residues. J lost 4 bases, V lost 4 bases, and 7 bases had no gene match. Germline lookup yields CDR1 SGHRS and CDR2 YFSETQ. CDR3: CASSKRQGWYNEQFF. CDR3 DNA sequence: TGCGCCAGCAGCAAGCGACAGGGGTGGTACAATGAGCAGTTCTTC.

At least ten counts were recorded for this clonotype. The chain uses TRBV25-1 and TRBJ2-7, with 10 bases identical to TRBD1. With 5 bases clipped from V and 3 bases from J, the junction kept 4 bases outside the gene matches. The CDR3 length is 14 residues. Germline lookup yields CDR1 MGHDK and CDR2 SYGVNS. The CDR3 protein is CASSRGQGRYEQYF. In DNA, the CDR3 is TGTGCCAGCAGTAGGGGACAGGGGCGCTACGAGCAGTACTTC.

V is TRBV20-1 and J is TRBJ1-6, with 12 bases lining up with TRBD1. This CDR3 has 15 amino acids. Trimming removed 6 bases from V and 9 bases from J; junction bases left unmatched: 9. Germline V gene data show CDR1 as DFQATT and CDR2 as SNEGSKA (reference sequence). The CDR3, as DNA: TGCAGTGCATCCGGGACAGGGGGCTTTAGTTCACCCCTCCACTTT. Translation: CSASGTGGFSSPLHF.

V and J are TRBV20-1 and TRBJ1-1, with D possibly being TRBD1 (5 bases). The CDR3 runs 13 residues. CDR1 DFQATT and CDR2 SNEGSKA come from the germline V gene (reference sequence). V lost 3 bases, J lost 1 base, and 9 bases lay in between. CDR3 amino acids: CSAREDTNTEAFF. The CDR3 nucleotides are TGCAGTGCTAGGGAGGACACGAACACTGAAGCTTTCTTT.

The sample holds a few counts of this clonotype. This chain joins TRBV20-1 and TRBJ2-5; possibly TRBD2 for D (6 bases). Per the germline V gene, CDR1 is DFQATT and CDR2 is SNEGSKA (reference sequence). CDR3 size: 16 residues. V was cut by 6 bases and J by 3 bases, with 23 bases left in between. The CDR3 loop reads CSADPLAALTKETQYF. In DNA form, the CDR3 reads TGCAGTGCCGACCCACTAGCCGCCCTAACCAAAGAGACCCAGTACTTC.

This clonotype was recorded at least ten times. The rearrangement uses TRBV4-2 and TRBJ2-1; D call uncertain. Germline V gene lookup returns CDR1 LGHNA and CDR2 YNFKEQ. The V end was cut by 0 bases, the J end by 8 bases, with 11 bases between. The CDR3 runs to 14 residues. Here the CDR3 DNA reads TGTGCCAGCAGCCAAGACCCGAGTCTCTATGAGCAGTTCTTC. This codes for CASSQDPSLYEQFF.

The V call is TRBV9, the J call TRBJ2-2; D may be TRBD1 or TRBD2 (6 bases each). Looked up from germline, CDR1 is SGDLS and CDR2 is YYNGEE. Trimming pared 4 bases from V and 8 bases from J, leaving 18 bases between. The CDR3 spans 15 residues. CDR3 protein: CASSPTGRQVGELFF. The CDR3 DNA reads TGTGCCAGCAGCCCAACCGGGAGACAGGTTGGGGAGCTGTTTTTT.

In its sample, this clonotype was seen a few times. The chain combines TRBV27 with TRBJ2-2; tentatively, D is TRBD1 or TRBD2 (7 bases each). This CDR3 is built from 16 residues. With 7 bases removed from V and 4 bases from J, the gap between germline ends came to 19 bases. The germline CDR1 and CDR2 sequences are MNHEY and SMNVEV (reference sequence). CDR3 amino acids: CASTYLRGGGTGELFF. The CDR3 DNA reads TGTGCCAGCACCTACCTCAGGGGGGGTGGCACCGGGGAGCTGTTTTTT.

This clonotype was seen many times. The genes are TRBV12-3 or TRBV12-4 and TRBJ2-1; a possible D gene is TRBD2 (5 bases). Trimming took 7 bases from V and 5 from J, leaving 21 bases between them. The CDR3 runs to 16 residues. The CDR3 sequence: CASKPRAPDGDNEQFF. CDR3 DNA sequence: TGTGCCAGCAAACCACGGGCGCCGGACGGGGACAATGAGCAGTTCTTC.

This clonotype was recorded only once. CDR3 bases: TGCGCCAGCAGCCAAGAACTAGCGGGAGTAGGAGACAATGAGCAGTTCTTC. Translating gives CASSQELAGVGDNEQFF. The V call is TRBV4-1, the J call TRBJ2-1, with TRBD2 identical over 11 bases. Trimming removed 0 bases from V and 5 bases from J; junction bases left unmatched: 6. The CDR3 runs to 17 residues. Looked up from germline, CDR1 is MGHRA and CDR2 is YSYEKL.

The J gene is TRBJ1-5, the V gene TRBV5-1, with 9 bases that match TRBD1. The CDR3 spans 15 residues. V lost 0 bases to trimming and J lost 5 bases; unmatched junction nucleotides: 3. The germline V gene has CDR1 SGHRS and CDR2 YFSETQ. The CDR3 sequence: CASSLGDRDDQPQHF. DNA for the CDR3: TGCGCCAGCAGCTTGGGGGACAGGGATGATCAGCCCCAGCATTTT.

This clonotype was found many times. The chain employs TRBV5-1 and TRBJ2-3, with no clear D. V lost 0 bases, J lost 3 bases, and 8 bases lay in between. This CDR3 is 14 amino acids long. CDR1 is SGHRS and CDR2 is YFSETQ in the germline V gene. In DNA, the CDR3 is TGCGCCAGCAGCTTGGAGGTCGCAACAGATACGCAGTATTTT. Its translation: CASSLEVATDTQYF.

This clonotype was observed many times. Mismatch with germline at one junction end may stem from a read error. The rearrangement joins TRBV7-9 to TRBJ2-7; 10 bases agree with TRBD2. This CDR3 has 14 residues. In germline, CDR1 is SEHNR, CDR2 FQNEAQ (reference sequence). This chain's CDR3 is CASSLAGEGGEQYF. For the CDR3, the DNA is TGTGCCAGCAGCCTAGCGGGAGAAGGAGGGGAGCAGTACTTC. Filled out from reference TRBV7-9 and TRBJ2-7, the complete variable domain reads DTGVSQNPRHKITKRGQNVTFRCDPISEHNRLYWYRQTLGQGPEFLTYFQNEAQLEKSRLLSDRFSAERPKGSFSTLEIQRTEQGDSAMYLCASSLAGEGGEQYFGPGTRLTVT.

There are many counts of this clonotype. The chain recombines TRBV6-5 with TRBJ2-7; 11 bases map to TRBD1. The V gene end was trimmed by 2 bases and the J gene end by 4 bases; junction bases not matched to a gene: 4. CDR1 MNHEY and CDR2 SVGAGI come from the germline V gene. The CDR3 totals 15 residues. In DNA, the CDR3 is TGTGCCAGCAGTTACCGGGACAGGGGGTTTTACGAGCAGTACTTC. It encodes CASSYRDRGFYEQYF.

This clonotype occurred many times. The chain recombines TRBV15 with TRBJ2-3; tentative D call: TRBD2 (6 bases). The CDR3 has 15 residues. With 7 bases removed from V and 4 bases from J, the gap between germline ends came to 18 bases. Looked up from germline, CDR1 is LNHNV and CDR2 is YYDKDF (reference sequence). The CDR3, as DNA: TGTGCCACCACACCGTGGAGGGCAGCAGCAGATACGCAGTATTTT. It translates to CATTPWRAAADTQYF.

The V gene is TRBV28, the J gene TRBJ2-1; the D gene is possibly TRBD1 (5 bases). CDR3 length equals 15 residues. Germline values: CDR1 MDHEN, CDR2 SYDVKM. V shed 3 bases and J shed 4 bases, with 13 bases lying between them. The CDR3 DNA follows: TGTGCCAGCAGTTTGGGCAGGGTGAGGTACAATGAGCAGTTCTTC. It specifies CASSLGRVRYNEQFF.

The rearrangement uses TRBV6-1 and TRBJ2-2; perhaps TRBD1 as D (6 bases). Germline V gives CDR1 MNHNS, CDR2 SASEGT. Trimming stripped 6 bases from V and 4 bases from J, with 9 bases between. The CDR3 is made up of 13 amino acids. The CDR3 reads CASSQGSTGELFF. The CDR3 DNA is TGTGCCAGCAGCCAGGGGAGCACCGGGGAGCTGTTTTTT.

The table lists this clonotype with many counts. CDR3 sequence: CSAPEQGDQPQHF. The CDR3 nucleotides are TGCAGTGCGCCTGAACAGGGAGATCAGCCCCAGCATTTT. The chain is built from TRBV20-1 and TRBJ1-5; D possibly corresponds to TRBD1 (6 bases). The CDR3 has 13 amino acids. V lost 6 bases and J 5 bases, leaving 14 bases between the germline ends. Germline V gene data show CDR1 as DFQATT and CDR2 as SNEGSKA (reference sequence).

The chain recombines TRBV28 with TRBJ2-5, with D maybe TRBD2 (5 bases). Germline lookup yields CDR1 MDHEN and CDR2 SYDVKM. With 8 bases removed from V and 2 bases from J, the gap between germline ends came to 12 bases. This CDR3 has 13 residues. The chain's CDR3 is CASRLGSQETQYF. The CDR3 bases are TGTGCCAGCCGATTGGGGAGTCAAGAGACCCAGTACTTC.

This clonotype was counted only a few times. The rearrangement joins TRBV20-1 to TRBJ2-3; D gene uncertain. V was trimmed by 4 bases and J by 6 bases, leaving 14 bases between them. The CDR3 contains 13 residues. CDR1 is DFQATT and CDR2 is SNEGSKA in the germline V gene (reference sequence). CDR3 nucleotide sequence: TGCAGTGCTATCTCCCCTAGTGTTGATACGCAGTATTTT. Residues: CSAISPSVDTQYF.

This clonotype was observed a few times. This sequence joins TRBV21-1 and TRBJ2-1; the DNA was not used to check the table's D call, TRBD2. TRBV21-1 is a pseudogene segment. The CDR3 has 14 amino acids. The CDR3 spells CASIEDSLGDEQFF. The CDR3 region has the DNA TGTGCCAGCATCGAGGACTCCCTTGGGGATGAGCAGTTCTTC.

This clonotype came up a few times. This chain uses TRBV5-4 with TRBJ2-1; D might be TRBD1 or TRBD2, each matching 5 bases. CDR3 length equals 17 residues. Trimming removed 0 bases at V and 4 bases at J, with 17 bases between. Germline CDR1 SGHNT, CDR2 YYREEE (reference sequence). CDR3 in DNA: TGTGCCAGCAGCTTGGCCGGGGACCTCTGGGGGTACAATGAGCAGTTCTTC. Translating it yields CASSLAGDLWGYNEQFF.

This chain uses TRBV11-2 with TRBJ2-7; 8 bases map to TRBD1. Germline V gene lookup returns CDR1 SGHAT and CDR2 FQNNGV. The CDR3 loop spans 16 amino acids. J was trimmed by 4 bases and V by 2 bases; bases with no gene match: 10. CDR3 in amino acids: CASSLPVTGGLYEQYF. CDR3 sequence (DNA): TGTGCCAGCAGCTTACCGGTTACAGGGGGGTTGTACGAGCAGTACTTC.

The table lists this clonotype with a few counts. Here the CDR3 reads CATDSYEQYF. CDR3 nucleotide sequence: TGTGCCACGGACAGTTACGAGCAGTACTTC. This chain joins TRBV7-9 and TRBJ2-7; D perhaps matches TRBD1 (6 bases). Trimming pared 10 bases from V and 4 bases from J, leaving 8 bases between. Germline V lookup: CDR1 SEHNR, CDR2 FQNEAQ (reference sequence). This CDR3 has 10 amino acids. The variable domain in full, with the rest retrieved from reference TRBV7-9 and TRBJ2-7, is DTGVSQNPRHKITKRGQNVTFRCDPISEHNRLYWYRQTLGQGPEFLTYFQNEAQLEKSRLLSDRFSAERPKGSFSTLEIQRTEQGDSAMYLCATDSYEQYFGPGTRLTVT.

This clonotype was counted a few times. This chain uses TRBV7-9 with TRBJ1-4, with D possibly matching TRBD1 (5 bases). V was shortened by 7 bases and J by 8 bases, with 14 bases between the two germline ends. From germline, CDR1 is SEHNR and CDR2 FQNEAQ (reference sequence). The CDR3 covers 13 residues. DNA for the CDR3: TGTGCCAGCACTGGGGGTGGCCGAGAAAAACTGTTTTTT. Translation gives CASTGGGREKLFF.

This clonotype was seen a handful of times. The V gene is TRBV29-1, the J gene TRBJ2-3; 9 bases are a match to TRBD2. The CDR3 totals 15 residues. V gave up 4 bases and J gave up 9 bases; unmatched junction bases: 14. Germline CDR1 SQVTM, CDR2 ANQGSEA. The CDR3: CSVGRREGPTSTQYF. The CDR3 region has the DNA TGCAGCGTTGGTCGGCGGGAGGGCCCTACCTCAACGCAGTATTTT.

This clonotype was observed a few times. The chain employs TRBV7-9 and TRBJ2-1; 14 nucleotides align to TRBD2. Germline lookup yields CDR1 SEHNR and CDR2 FQNEAQ (reference sequence). The CDR3 has 17 amino acids. J lost 7 bases, V lost 2 bases, and 7 bases had no gene match. The chain's CDR3 is CASSLPKGLAGANEQFF. The CDR3 region has the DNA TGTGCCAGCAGCTTACCGAAGGGACTAGCGGGGGCGAATGAGCAGTTCTTC.

This clonotype turned up a few times. This sequence joins TRBV24-1 and TRBJ2-7, with 8 bases that match TRBD2. Unmatched junction bases numbered 10, after V lost 7 bases and J lost 3 bases. Germline V lookup: CDR1 KGHDR, CDR2 SFDVKD. CDR3 length: 15 amino acids. The CDR3 spells CATSPTGGRIYEQYF. CDR3 bases: TGTGCCACCAGCCCCACGGGCGGGAGGATCTACGAGCAGTACTTC.

This clonotype has ten or more counts. The chain carries TRBV29-1 and TRBJ1-4; D not resolved. The CDR3 has 12 residues. Germline CDR1 is SQVTM and CDR2 is ANQGSEA. Trimming cost V 8 bases and J 1 base, with 8 bases left between them. The CDR3, as DNA: TGCAGCTCCTTCGGAACTAATGAAAAACTGTTTTTT. This translates into CSSFGTNEKLFF.

The sample holds a few counts of this clonotype. This sequence joins TRBV12-3 or TRBV12-4 and TRBJ2-7, with TRBD1 matching 9 bases. J lost 5 bases, V lost 5 bases, and 10 bases had no gene match. The CDR3 contains 15 residues. The CDR3 loop is CASSRRGTGIHEQYF. As DNA, the CDR3 is TGTGCCAGCAGTCGAAGGGGGACAGGGATCCACGAGCAGTACTTC.

About this clonotype: Its ends do not fully match the called genes, so a read error is possible. This rearrangement joins TRBV5-5 to TRBJ2-5; no definite D call. Germline V lookup: CDR1 SGHKS, CDR2 YYEKEE (reference sequence). The CDR3 covers 13 residues. The CDR3 DNA follows: TGTGCCAGCAGACGAAGCGACGGAGAGACCCTGTACTTC. Protein: CASRRSDGETLYF.